The T cell receptor beta chain under discussion was sequenced for a study of CD8 T cells in ankylosing spondylitis. Points from the study as a whole: Clones linked to the disease showed a CD8+ phenotype. They occurred at relatively low frequencies in peripheral blood.

The CDR3 sequence is 15 residues long. Germline lookup yields CDR1 DFQATT and CDR2 SNEGSKA (reference sequence). The trim removed 2 bases at V and 5 bases at J, leaving 5 bases unmatched. About this clonotype itself: The antigen remains unidentified.

Quantitative 5'-RACE with molecular barcodes was used to make the TCR beta libraries. MiXCR was run by TCRdb on the 5' RACE reads, yielding one entry per CDR3 protein. The table lists 200,000 to 250,000 distinct CDR3 sequences, 20% to 30% of them singletons. The chain combines TRBV20-1 with TRBJ2-3; 12 bases fit TRBD2. Sequenced sample: blood, either unsorted or a sorted T cell fraction (not recorded which). This TCR was sampled from a male donor with ankylosing spondylitis or in good health (not recorded which). This chain's CDR3 is CSARTTSGGKDTQYF. The CDR3 nucleotides read TGCAGTGCTAGAACGACTAGCGGGGGCAAAGATACGCAGTATTTT.